Presented here are 5 T cell receptor beta chains from one specimen sequenced in a study of blood T cell repertoires in COVID-19. Only in-frame clones appear in the TCRdb table, and some are missing; sequencing was by immunoSEQ multiplex PCR. The sample contains 400,000 to 550,000 clones, more than 85% of which appear only once. The sequenced material came from peripheral blood. These receptor sequences come from a woman aged 25 to 39 with acute or convalescent COVID-19.

This chain joins TRBV5-1 and TRBJ1-3; tentative D call: TRBD1 (6 bases). CDR3 length: 17 residues. Germline V lookup: CDR1 SGHRS, CDR2 YFSETQ. Trimming removed 0 bases from V and 2 bases from J, with 15 bases in between. The chain's CDR3 is CASSLGAGGAAGNTIYF. CDR3 DNA sequence: TGCGCCAGCAGCTTGGGCGCCGGGGGGGCCGCTGGAAACACCATATATTTT. The variable domain in full, completed from reference TRBV5-1 and TRBJ1-3, reads KAGVTQTPRYLIKTRGQQVTLSCSPISGHRSVSWYQQTPGQGLQFLFEYFSETQRNKGNFPGRFSGRQFSNSRSEMNVSTLELGDSALYLCASSLGAGGAAGNTIYFGEGSWLTVV.

The chain combines TRBV7-5 with TRBJ2-7; the D call TRBD2 from the table was never checked on the DNA. TRBV7-5 corresponds to a pseudogene. The CDR3 is made up of 16 amino acids. In nucleotides, the CDR3 is TGTGTCAGAAGCTTGTTGACTAGCTTCTTAACGAGAGAGCAGTACTTC. Translated, it gives CVRSLLTSFLTREQYF.

The V call is TRBV30, the J call TRBJ1-2, with 11 bases matching TRBD1. The trim removed 6 bases at V and 5 bases at J, leaving 8 bases unmatched. The CDR3 is 14 amino acids. The germline V gene has CDR1 GTSNPN and CDR2 SVGIG (reference sequence). Here the CDR3 DNA reads TGTGCCTGCAGAAAGGGGACAGGGGGATATGGCTACACCTTC. Its translation is CACRKGTGGYGYTF.

V and J are TRBV27 and TRBJ1-6; 9 nucleotides agree with TRBD1. Germline V gene data show CDR1 as MNHEY and CDR2 as SMNVEV (reference sequence). The CDR3 consists of 18 residues. The ends lost 5 bases at V and 0 bases at J; junction bases unmatched: 8. The CDR3 protein is CASSEGTGLSSYNSPLHF. For the CDR3, the DNA is TGTGCCAGCAGTGAGGGGACAGGGCTGAGCTCCTATAATTCACCCCTCCACTTT.

A single count supports this clone. The chain has TRBV28 and TRBJ1-3, with unresolved D. Germline CDR1 and CDR2: MDHEN and SYDVKM. V was clipped by 3 bases and J by 0 bases, with 6 bases between them. The CDR3 covers 14 residues. This CDR3 is CASSFRGSGNTIYF. In DNA form, the CDR3 reads TGTGCCAGCAGTTTTCGCGGCTCTGGAAACACCATATATTTT.